A selection of T cell receptor beta chains follows, all from one sample in a study of cytotoxic CD8 clonotypes in ibrutinib-treated CLL. Clones were read by immunoSEQ multiplex PCR, and TCRdb kept only the in-frame ones, dropping some. The data hold some 350,000 clones, with over 55% observed a single time. This specimen consisted of PBMCs, obtained after 36 months of ibrutinib treatment. All receptors come from a human donor with chronic lymphocytic leukemia. The CDR3 runs from the conserved cysteine through the conserved F or W. Each record gives: D gene, V gene, clone size, J gene, CDR3 DNA, CDR3 protein. The D gene is left open where the match is weak. The size entry is marked missing in some rows and otherwise reads once, few, many or a size class.

TRBD1	TRBV5-6	once	TRBJ1-2	TGTGCCAGCAGCTTGGCCTGGGACAGACTTCCCTCAGGAGATGGCTACACCTTC	CASSLAWDRLPSGDGYTF
.	TRBV5-1	.	TRBJ2-7	TGCGCCAGCAGCTTGGTACAGGGAAGGGTACCCTCCTACGAGCAGTACTTC	CASSLVQGRVPSYEQYF
TRBD1	TRBV29-1	.	TRBJ2-7	TGCAGCACCCGGGACAGGGGCTACGAGCAGTACTTC	CSTRDRGYEQYF
.	TRBV29-1	.	TRBJ2-5	TGCAGCGTCCGCGGACCTACCCAAGAGACCCAGTACTTC	CSVRGPTQETQYF
TRBD1	TRBV27	once	TRBJ2-7	TGTGCCAGCAGTTTGGGCAGGGGGACCTACGAGCAGTACTTC	CASSLGRGTYEQYF
.	TRBV11-3	few	TRBJ2-5	TGTGCCAGCAGCTCTGGGGACTTCCTCGGAGAGACCCAGTACTTC	CASSSGDFLGETQYF
.	TRBV6-1	.	TRBJ2-7	TGTGCCAGCAGGCCGGGAGACGCCTACGAGCAGTACTTC	CASRPGDAYEQYF
.	TRBV9	few	TRBJ2-2	TGTGCCAGCAGCGTAGGGGAATACACCGGGGAGCTGTTTTTT	CASSVGEYTGELFF
.	TRBV5-1	.	TRBJ1-2	TGCGCCAGCAGCTTTCCGGGCTCCGTTCGGGGCTACACCTTC	CASSFPGSVRGYTF
.	TRBV19	.	TRBJ1-1	TGTGCCAGTAGTATTATGGGGAGGTATGAAGCTTTCTTT	CASSIMGRYEAFF
TRBD1	TRBV7-6	.	TRBJ2-1	TGTGCCAGCAGCCCCAGCCCCTCCAGGGGGCCGTACAATGAGCAGTTCTTC	CASSPSPSRGPYNEQFF
TRBD2	TRBV6-5	few	TRBJ2-7	TGTGCCAGCAGTAGACTAGCGGGGCCCTACGAGCAGTACTTC	CASSRLAGPYEQYF
TRBD2	TRBV18	.	TRBJ2-5	TGTGCCAGCTCACCGGTAGCGGGAGGAGTACAAGAGACCCAGTACTTC	CASSPVAGGVQETQYF
.	TRBV7-2	.	TRBJ1-5	TGTGCCAGCAGCTTTTCCGGTACCTTCAATCAGCCCCAGCATTTT	CASSFSGTFNQPQHF
.	TRBV5-1	.	TRBJ2-2	TGCGCCAGCAGCTCTTCCGGGGTGGGGGAGCTGTTTTTT	CASSSSGVGELFF
.	TRBV11-3	.	TRBJ2-5	TGTGCCAGCAGCTTATTGGTGGGTTCACAAGAGACCCAGTACTTC	CASSLLVGSQETQYF
.	TRBV29-1	.	TRBJ2-4	TGCAGCGTTTCCCCAGGGGCGTCCTTGGTGGCGGGACTAGCCAAAAACATTCAGTACTTC	CSVSPGASLVAGLAKNIQYF
.	TRBV9	.	TRBJ2-2	TGTGCCAGCAGCGCCACACCCCACGGACAAGTAACCGGGGAGCTGTTTTTT	CASSATPHGQVTGELFF
.	TRBV5-1	.	TRBJ1-2	TGCGCCAGCAGCCCTGAGCCTAGGGGCTATGGCTACACCTTC	CASSPEPRGYGYTF
.	TRBV7-6	once	TRBJ1-2	TGTGCCAGCAGCTTAGAGCTGAGCGTCTTGGTGAGTGGCTACACCTTC	CASSLELSVLVSGYTF
.	TRBV6-5	.	TRBJ2-1	TGTGCCAGCAGCGAAAGCCGGGACTTTCAGTTCTTC	CASSESRDFQFF
TRBD1	TRBV7-2	once	TRBJ2-7	TGTGCCAGCAGCTTCGGACAGGGGCTAGACTACGAGCAGTACTTC	CASSFGQGLDYEQYF
TRBD1	TRBV7-3	.	TRBJ2-7	TGTGCCAGCAGCTCAGGGACAGGCAACGAGCAGTACTTC	CASSSGTGNEQYF
.	TRBV1	.	TRBJ2-3	TGCACCAGCAGCCAGCCCGACTACCAAAGCACAGATACGCAGTATTTT	CTSSQPDYQSTDTQYF
.	TRBV5-6	.	TRBJ2-7	TGTGCCAGCAGCTTTAGGCGGCGGATGGGCTACGAGCAGTACTTC	CASSFRRRMGYEQYF
TRBD1	TRBV5-1	.	TRBJ1-1	TGCGCCAGCAGTTTTGAGGGGACAGCTAACACTGAAGCTTTCTTT	CASSFEGTANTEAFF
.	TRBV11-2	once	TRBJ1-2	TGTGCCAGCAGCTTAGTGCAGGGGCTCTATGGCTACACCTTC	CASSLVQGLYGYTF
TRBD2	TRBV29-1	.	TRBJ2-1	TGCAGCGGAGGCGGGAGGGCCAATGAGCAGTTCTTC	CSGGGRANEQFF
.	TRBV7-4	.	TRBJ1-5	TGTGCCAGCAGCTTGAGGGACGGGCATAGCAATCAGCCCCAGCATTTT	CASSLRDGHSNQPQHF
TRBD1	TRBV5-1	.	TRBJ1-2	TGCGCCAGCAGCTTAGTATGGACAGGAGTCCATGGCTACACCTTC	CASSLVWTGVHGYTF
.	TRBV27	few	TRBJ2-1	TGTGCCAGCAGTTACGGTTTGTCCTACAATGAGCAGTTCTTC	CASSYGLSYNEQFF
TRBD1	TRBV5-1	once	TRBJ1-2	TGCGCCAGCAGCCTTACAGGGGGCTTAGGACAGGGCCCCCCTGGCGCTAACTATGGCTACACCTTC	CASSLTGGLGQGPPGANYGYTF
.	TRBV7-9	.	TRBJ1-1	TGTGCCAGCAGCCTCGACAGTGAAGCTTTCTTT	CASSLDSEAFF